This T cell receptor (beta chain) is from a study of cytomegalovirus exposure and HLA in healthy donors. The J segment lost 5 bases and the V segment lost 2 bases, leaving 5 bases of the junction unmatched. The germline V gene has CDR1 LNHDA and CDR2 SQIVND (reference sequence). This CDR3 is built from 15 residues. Study-wide findings and caveats: In a later analysis, the majority of CMV-associated beta chains seemingly showed HLA restriction. An assumption of roughly uniform sequencing depth across donors underlay the presence/absence analyses.

Primers included in the PCR were 60 Vbeta and 13 Jbeta primers. The repertoire was sequenced with immunoSEQ multiplex PCR; TCRdb's copy has only in-frame clones and lacks some. Of 190,000 or so clones detected, about 80% appear once; the ten largest clones hold 10%. Regarding this clone: Its target is unknown.

This receptor was identified in a woman in her forties or fifties in good health and CMV-seropositive. The sequenced sample consisted of PBMCs. This chain joins TRBV19 and TRBJ1-4, with 7 bases fitting TRBD1. The DNA for the CDR3 is TGTGCCAGTAGTATAAAGCAGGGGGTAAATGAAAAACTGTTTTTT. This gives the protein CASSIKQGVNEKLFF.